The rows below give T cell receptor beta chains drawn from one sample of a study of control samples from healthy donors and cancer patients. Libraries were prepared by immunoSEQ multiplex PCR; TCRdb keeps only in-frame clonotypes and omits some of them. The repertoire has about 120,000 clones, approximately 90% of them found once; the top ten carry 7.8%. The sequenced material came from blood. These receptors were taken from a woman under 30 in good health. Each CDR3 is given with its conserved first and last residue. Each record gives: CDR3 protein, CDR3 DNA, clone size, V gene, D gene, J gene. D genes are given only for firm matches. Clone size is not always given. Where it is, it says once, few, many or a class for expanded clones.

CDR3: CASSAPGREPNTEAFF
DNA: TGTGCCAGCAGCGCCCCAGGACGGGAACCGAACACTGAAGCTTTCTTT
size: .
V: TRBV9
D: .
J: TRBJ1-1

CDR3: CASSPGQGIGEKLFF
DNA: TGTGCCAGCTCACCTGGACAGGGTATAGGTGAAAAACTGTTTTTT
size: .
V: TRBV18
D: TRBD1
J: TRBJ1-4

CDR3: CASTTRDFGNIQYF
DNA: TGTGCCAGTACTACCCGGGACTTCGGAAACATTCAGTACTTC
size: .
V: TRBV19
D: .
J: TRBJ2-4

CDR3: CASSQSGLAGGLAPTEQYF
DNA: TGCGCCAGCAGTCAATCCGGACTAGCGGGAGGCTTAGCCCCTACCGAGCAGTACTTC
size: .
V: TRBV23-1
D: TRBD2
J: TRBJ2-7

CDR3: CASSADLGSAYEQYF
DNA: TGTGCCAGCAGCGCAGATCTGGGTAGTGCCTACGAGCAGTACTTC
size: .
V: TRBV28
D: .
J: TRBJ2-7

CDR3: CASSGPRGGENTGELFF
DNA: TGTGCCAGCAGCGGCCCCCGGGGCGGGGAGAACACCGGGGAGCTGTTTTTT
size: .
V: TRBV9
D: .
J: TRBJ2-2

CDR3: CASSPVPEGAGELFF
DNA: TGTGCCAGCAGCCCAGTCCCGGAGGGGGCCGGGGAGCTGTTTTTT
size: .
V: TRBV13
D: .
J: TRBJ2-2

CDR3: CAWTHITGPRGYTF
DNA: TGTGCCTGGACTCATATAACAGGGCCACGGGGCTACACCTTC
size: .
V: TRBV30
D: .
J: TRBJ1-2

CDR3: CAWNLKSQGGRETQYF
DNA: TGTGCCTGGAACCTCAAATCTCAGGGGGGTAGGGAGACCCAGTACTTC
size: .
V: TRBV30
D: .
J: TRBJ2-5

CDR3: CASSGEVRDRGLGYGYTF
DNA: TGTGCCAGCAGCGGAGAAGTTCGGGACAGGGGTTTAGGTTATGGCTACACCTTC
size: .
V: TRBV21-1
D: .
J: TRBJ1-2

CDR3: CASSLSGGPRETQYF
DNA: TGTGCCAGCAGCTTAAGCGGGGGGCCCCGGGAGACCCAGTACTTC
size: .
V: TRBV5-4
D: TRBD2
J: TRBJ2-5

CDR3: CASSLGSRNTDTQYF
DNA: TGTGCCAGCAGCTTAGGATCTAGGAACACAGATACGCAGTATTTT
size: .
V: TRBV7-9
D: .
J: TRBJ2-3

CDR3: CASSPFLGREGLTQYF
DNA: TGTGCCAGCAGCCCTTTCCTCGGTCGAGAAGGCCTGACCCAGTACTTC
size: .
V: TRBV5-4
D: .
J: TRBJ2-5

CDR3: CATEGQSQETQYF
DNA: TGTGCCACGGAGGGACAGTCGCAAGAGACCCAGTACTTC
size: .
V: TRBV7-9
D: .
J: TRBJ2-5

CDR3: CASSPEAAYEQYF
DNA: TGTGCCAGCAGCCCCGAGGCGGCCTACGAGCAGTACTTC
size: once
V: TRBV7-9
D: .
J: TRBJ2-7

CDR3: CASSLEELLHF
DNA: TGTGCCAGCAGTTTGGAGGAACTCCTCCACTTT
size: few
V: TRBV28
D: .
J: TRBJ1-6

CDR3: CASSYGRRNQPQHF
DNA: TGTGCCAGCAGTTACGGTCGCAGAAATCAGCCCCAGCATTTT
size: .
V: TRBV6-2/TRBV6-3
D: .
J: TRBJ1-5

CDR3: CASRGTSGINEQFF
DNA: TGTGCCAGTCGAGGGACTAGCGGGATAAATGAGCAGTTCTTC
size: .
V: TRBV27
D: TRBD2
J: TRBJ2-1

CDR3: CASSLRVPYGYTF
DNA: TGTGCCAGCAGCTTAAGGGTTCCCTATGGCTACACCTTC
size: .
V: TRBV7-9
D: .
J: TRBJ1-2

CDR3: CASSLYPGSGQPQHF
DNA: TGCGCCAGCAGCTTGTATCCGGGGTCGGGACAGCCCCAGCATTTT
size: .
V: TRBV5-1
D: .
J: TRBJ1-5

CDR3: CASSTTGATEAFF
DNA: TGTGCCAGTAGTACTACAGGGGCCACTGAAGCTTTCTTT
size: .
V: TRBV19
D: TRBD1
J: TRBJ1-1

CDR3: CASSLGGRAYTGELFF
DNA: TGTGCCAGCAGCTTAGGAGGGAGGGCCTACACCGGGGAGCTGTTTTTT
size: .
V: TRBV7-8
D: TRBD2
J: TRBJ2-2

CDR3: CASSFDGLTEAFF
DNA: TGTGCCAGCAGTTTTGACGGATTGACTGAAGCTTTCTTT
size: .
V: TRBV28
D: .
J: TRBJ1-1

CDR3: CASSYFYLRPGRGGDEQFF
DNA: TGTGCCAGCAGTTACTTTTACCTGCGGCCGGGCAGAGGGGGGGATGAGCAGTTCTTC
size: .
V: TRBV6-2/TRBV6-3
D: .
J: TRBJ2-1

CDR3: CASSLRALNEKLFF
DNA: TGCGCCAGCAGCTTGAGGGCCCTTAATGAAAAACTGTTTTTT
size: .
V: TRBV5-1
D: .
J: TRBJ1-4

CDR3: CASSLKSLTLAGAYEQYF
DNA: TGTGCCAGCAGTTTAAAGTCTCTAACTCTAGCGGGAGCTTACGAGCAGTACTTC
size: .
V: TRBV27
D: TRBD2
J: TRBJ2-7

CDR3: CASRPLGNLNTQYF
DNA: TGTGCCAGCAGGCCTTTGGGAAACCTGAATACGCAGTATTTT
size: .
V: TRBV7-2
D: .
J: TRBJ2-3

CDR3: CASSYGQGSTEAFF
DNA: TGTGCCAGCAGTTACGGACAGGGCAGCACTGAAGCTTTCTTT
size: .
V: TRBV6-5
D: TRBD1
J: TRBJ1-1

CDR3: CASSSGLAGETDTQYF
DNA: TGTGCCAGCAGCTCCGGACTAGCGGGGGAGACAGATACGCAGTATTTT
size: .
V: TRBV7-3
D: TRBD2
J: TRBJ2-3

CDR3: CASTLVTTRSGANVLTF
DNA: TGCGCCAGCACCTTGGTGACGACTCGCTCTGGGGCCAACGTCCTGACTTTC
size: .
V: TRBV10-1
D: .
J: TRBJ2-6

CDR3: CASSQELGQGAGRGELFF
DNA: TGTGCCAGCAGCCAAGAATTAGGGCAGGGGGCGGGGCGCGGGGAGCTGTTTTTT
size: .
V: TRBV3-1/TRBV3-2
D: TRBD1
J: TRBJ2-2

CDR3: CASSNRVGDSGANVLTF
DNA: TGTGCCAGCAGCAATAGGGTGGGGGACTCTGGGGCCAACGTCCTGACTTTC
size: .
V: TRBV21-1
D: .
J: TRBJ2-6

CDR3: CASSTHLSQPYEQYF
DNA: TGTGCCAGCAGTACCCACCTAAGTCAGCCCTACGAGCAGTACTTC
size: .
V: TRBV6-2/TRBV6-3
D: .
J: TRBJ2-7

CDR3: CASSTDGGNTIYF
DNA: TGTGCCAGCAGCACGGACGGGGGAAACACCATATATTTT
size: once
V: TRBV7-2
D: .
J: TRBJ1-3

CDR3: CASSTRTVLETQYF
DNA: TGTGCCAGTAGTACCCGGACAGTTTTAGAGACCCAGTACTTC
size: .
V: TRBV19
D: .
J: TRBJ2-5

CDR3: CASSIGGNSPLHF
DNA: TGTGCCAGTAGTATTGGGGGGAATTCACCCCTCCACTTT
size: few
V: TRBV19
D: .
J: TRBJ1-6

CDR3: CAWTQGGDEQFF
DNA: TGTGCCTGGACCCAAGGGGGGGATGAGCAGTTCTTC
size: .
V: TRBV30
D: .
J: TRBJ2-1

CDR3: CASSRQGSTGELFF
DNA: TGTGCCAGCAGCCGACAGGGGTCTACCGGGGAGCTGTTTTTT
size: .
V: TRBV14
D: TRBD1
J: TRBJ2-2

CDR3: CASSLVGTQSYEQYF
DNA: TGTGCCAGCAGCTTAGTGGGGACACAATCCTACGAGCAGTACTTC
size: .
V: TRBV7-9
D: .
J: TRBJ2-7

CDR3: CASSPWTSGLSSYNEQFF
DNA: TGCGCCAGCAGCCCTTGGACTAGCGGATTGAGCTCCTACAATGAGCAGTTCTTC
size: .
V: TRBV4-1
D: TRBD2
J: TRBJ2-1

CDR3: CASSFLARSANTEAFF
DNA: TGTGCCAGCAGCTTTCTGGCCCGGTCGGCGAACACTGAAGCTTTCTTT
size: .
V: TRBV7-9
D: .
J: TRBJ1-1

CDR3: CASSQAHKTGTGVYGYTF
DNA: TGTGCCAGCAGCCAAGCTCATAAGACTGGGACAGGGGTTTATGGCTACACCTTC
size: .
V: TRBV4-2
D: TRBD1
J: TRBJ1-2

CDR3: CASSQDTSGREETQYF
DNA: TGTGCCAGCAGCCAAGATACTAGCGGGAGGGAAGAGACCCAGTACTTC
size: .
V: TRBV4-2
D: TRBD2
J: TRBJ2-5

CDR3: CASSYSVGGARDYEQYF
DNA: TGTGCCAGCAGTTACTCAGTTGGAGGGGCTCGGGACTACGAGCAGTACTTC
size: .
V: TRBV6-2/TRBV6-3
D: .
J: TRBJ2-7

CDR3: CASSFSPTSHEQYF
DNA: TGTGCCAGCAGCTTTAGCCCAACCTCCCACGAGCAGTACTTC
size: .
V: TRBV11-2
D: .
J: TRBJ2-7

CDR3: CASSIPSGTEAFF
DNA: TGTGCCAGTAGTATCCCCTCTGGCACTGAAGCTTTCTTT
size: .
V: TRBV19
D: .
J: TRBJ1-1

CDR3: CASSVRAGYEQYF
DNA: TGTGCCAGCAGCGTCCGGGCAGGCTACGAGCAGTACTTC
size: .
V: TRBV5-5
D: .
J: TRBJ2-7

CDR3: CASSLESRGGSPLHF
DNA: TGTGCCAGCAGCTTGGAATCAAGGGGAGGGTCACCCCTCCACTTT
size: .
V: TRBV5-6
D: .
J: TRBJ1-6

CDR3: CASSVLPGQGDYGYTF
DNA: TGTGCCAGCAGTGTACTACCGGGACAGGGGGACTATGGCTACACCTTC
size: .
V: TRBV28
D: TRBD1
J: TRBJ1-2

CDR3: CASSKSQGANYGYTF
DNA: TGTGCCAGCAGCAAGTCCCAGGGAGCTAACTATGGCTACACCTTC
size: .
V: TRBV21-1
D: .
J: TRBJ1-2

CDR3: CASSSGQGGIYEQYF
DNA: TGTGCCAGCAGTTCAGGACAGGGAGGTATCTACGAGCAGTACTTC
size: .
V: TRBV28
D: TRBD1
J: TRBJ2-7

CDR3: CASSPPGRQVMNTEAFF
DNA: TGTGCCAGCAGCCCCCCCGGGAGGCAGGTGATGAACACTGAAGCTTTCTTT
size: .
V: TRBV5-4
D: .
J: TRBJ1-1

CDR3: CASSMDRDSQKLFF
DNA: TGTGCCAGTAGTATGGACAGGGACAGCCAAAAACTGTTTTTT
size: once
V: TRBV19
D: TRBD1
J: TRBJ1-4